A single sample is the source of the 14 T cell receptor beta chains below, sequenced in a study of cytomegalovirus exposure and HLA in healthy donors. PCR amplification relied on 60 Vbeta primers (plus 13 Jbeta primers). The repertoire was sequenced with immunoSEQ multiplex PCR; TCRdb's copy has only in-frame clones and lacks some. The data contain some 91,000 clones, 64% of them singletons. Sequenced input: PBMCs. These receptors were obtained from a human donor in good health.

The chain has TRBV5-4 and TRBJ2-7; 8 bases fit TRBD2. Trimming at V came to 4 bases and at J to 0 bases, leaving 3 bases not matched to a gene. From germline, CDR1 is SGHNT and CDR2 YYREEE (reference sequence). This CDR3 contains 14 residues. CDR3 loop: CASSREGSSYEQYF. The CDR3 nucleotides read TGTGCCAGCAGCCGGGAGGGGAGCTCCTACGAGCAGTACTTC.

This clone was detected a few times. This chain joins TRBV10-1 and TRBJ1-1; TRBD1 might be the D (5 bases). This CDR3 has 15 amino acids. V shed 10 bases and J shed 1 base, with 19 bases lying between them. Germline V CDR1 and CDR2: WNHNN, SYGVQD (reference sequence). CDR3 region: CAIPLGGRSNTEAFF. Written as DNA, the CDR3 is TGCGCCATCCCCTTGGGGGGGAGATCGAACACTGAAGCTTTCTTT.

CDR3 nucleotides: TGTGCCAGCAGCTTAGAAGGGGATGCCTACGAGCAGTACTTC. Protein: CASSLEGDAYEQYF. This chain joins TRBV13 and TRBJ2-7; TRBD1 is a possible D gene (5 bases). The CDR3 sequence is 14 residues long. In germline, CDR1 is PRHDT, CDR2 FYEKMQ (reference sequence). V dropped 1 base and J dropped 2 bases, with 9 bases sitting between them. Filled out from reference TRBV13 and TRBJ2-7, the complete variable domain reads AAGVIQSPRHLIKEKRETATLKCYPIPRHDTVYWYQQGPGQDPQFLISFYEKMQSDKGSIPDRFSAQQFSDYHSELNMSSLELGDSALYFCASSLEGDAYEQYFGPGTRLTVT.

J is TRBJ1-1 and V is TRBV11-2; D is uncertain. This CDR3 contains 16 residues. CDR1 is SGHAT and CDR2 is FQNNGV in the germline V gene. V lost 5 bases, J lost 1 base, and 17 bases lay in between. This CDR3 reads CASSLGVVTRNTEAFF. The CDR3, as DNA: TGTGCCAGCAGCCTGGGAGTGGTTACCCGGAACACTGAAGCTTTCTTT.

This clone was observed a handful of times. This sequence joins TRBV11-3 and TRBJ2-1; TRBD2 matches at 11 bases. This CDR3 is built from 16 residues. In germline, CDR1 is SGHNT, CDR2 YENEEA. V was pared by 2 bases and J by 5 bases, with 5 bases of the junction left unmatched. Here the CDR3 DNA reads TGTGCCAGCAGCTTACGACTAGCGGGAATCGACAATGAGCAGTTCTTC. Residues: CASSLRLAGIDNEQFF.

The CDR3 loop is CASSRSGTGGDGNTIYF. The DNA of the CDR3 is TGCGCCAGCAGCCGATCCGGGACAGGGGGCGATGGAAACACCATATATTTT. The chain couples TRBV5-1 to TRBJ1-3, with TRBD1 matching 12 bases. This CDR3 is 17 amino acids long. Germline CDR1 reads SGHRS; CDR2 reads YFSETQ. V lost 4 bases and J lost 3; bases outside the gene matches: 8.

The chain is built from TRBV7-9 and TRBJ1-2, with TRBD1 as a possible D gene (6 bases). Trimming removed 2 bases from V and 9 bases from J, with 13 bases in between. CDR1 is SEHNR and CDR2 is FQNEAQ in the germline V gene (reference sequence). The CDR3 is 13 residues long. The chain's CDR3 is CASSLRTTGSYTF. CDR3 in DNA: TGTGCCAGCAGCTTAAGGACCACAGGGAGCTACACCTTC.

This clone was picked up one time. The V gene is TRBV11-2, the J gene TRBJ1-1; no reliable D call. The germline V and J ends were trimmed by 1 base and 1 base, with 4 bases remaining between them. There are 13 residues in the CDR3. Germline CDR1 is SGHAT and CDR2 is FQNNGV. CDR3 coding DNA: TGTGCCAGCAGCTTAGGCGGGAACACTGAAGCTTTCTTT. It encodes CASSLGGNTEAFF.

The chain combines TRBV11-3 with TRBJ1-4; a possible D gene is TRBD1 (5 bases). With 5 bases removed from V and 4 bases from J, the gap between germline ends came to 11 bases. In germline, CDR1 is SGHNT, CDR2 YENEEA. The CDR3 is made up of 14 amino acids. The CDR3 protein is CASSRDSFNEKLFF. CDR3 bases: TGTGCCAGCAGCCGAGACAGCTTTAATGAAAAACTGTTTTTT.

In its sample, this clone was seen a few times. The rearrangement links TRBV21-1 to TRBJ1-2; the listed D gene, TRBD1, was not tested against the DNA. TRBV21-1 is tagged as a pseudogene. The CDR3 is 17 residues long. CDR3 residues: CASSKAVNRAPDYGYTF. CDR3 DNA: TGTGCCAGCAGCAAAGCGGTCAACAGGGCCCCGGACTATGGCTACACCTTC.

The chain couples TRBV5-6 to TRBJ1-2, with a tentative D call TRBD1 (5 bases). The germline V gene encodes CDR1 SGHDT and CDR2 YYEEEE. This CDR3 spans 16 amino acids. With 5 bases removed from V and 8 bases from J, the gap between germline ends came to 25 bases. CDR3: CASSRFPGLRRSGYTF. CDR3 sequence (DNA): TGTGCCAGCAGTCGATTTCCGGGACTTCGGAGGTCGGGCTACACCTTC.

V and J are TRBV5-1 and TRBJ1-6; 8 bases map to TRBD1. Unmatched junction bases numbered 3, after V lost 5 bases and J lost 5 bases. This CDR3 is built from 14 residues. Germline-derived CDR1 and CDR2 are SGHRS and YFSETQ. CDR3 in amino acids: CASSLQGDNSPLHF. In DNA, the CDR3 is TGCGCCAGCAGTCTACAGGGGGATAATTCACCCCTCCACTTT.

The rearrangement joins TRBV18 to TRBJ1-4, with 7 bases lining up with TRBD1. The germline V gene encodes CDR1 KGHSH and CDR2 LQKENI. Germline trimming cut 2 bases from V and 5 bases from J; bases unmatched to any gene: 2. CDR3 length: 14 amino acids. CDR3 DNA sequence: TGTGCCAGCTCACCAGGGACAGAAAATGAAAAACTGTTTTTT. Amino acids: CASSPGTENEKLFF.

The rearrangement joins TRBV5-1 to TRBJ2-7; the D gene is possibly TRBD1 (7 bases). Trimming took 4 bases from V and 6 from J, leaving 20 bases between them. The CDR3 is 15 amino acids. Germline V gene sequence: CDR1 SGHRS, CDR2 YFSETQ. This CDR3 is CASSRGDREEGEQYF. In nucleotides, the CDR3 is TGCGCCAGCAGCCGGGGTGACAGGGAGGAAGGCGAGCAGTACTTC.